This paragraph reports one T cell receptor (beta chain). Mismatch with germline at one junction end may stem from a read error. In the study's own analysis: Amplification of reference gene primers provided the estimated nucleated cell counts. Measured with immunoSEQ multiplex PCR; TCRdb has only the in-frame clones, and not every one. V, J and clone size reflect that table, while D and trimming were determined from the DNA. In the table there are 250,000 to 350,000 clones, roughly 80% of which are singletons. This entry is derived from a study of blood T cell repertoires in COVID-19. Study-level information: COVID-19 samples from acute and convalescent phases originated in the United States, Italy and Spain. From T cells, B-cell-depleted T cells, or PBMCs came the material, which was cDNA or gDNA.

This CDR3 has 12 amino acids. The germline CDR1 and CDR2 sequences are MDHEN and SYDVKM. The gene calls are TRBV28 and TRBJ1-5; possibly TRBD1 for D (5 bases). Sequencing input: peripheral blood. The TCR sequence derives from a woman in her forties or fifties with active or convalescent COVID-19. CDR3 sequence (DNA): TGTGCCAGCAGTTTATACGACAGCTACCCGGATTTT. This translates into CASSLYDSYPDF.